One and the same sample provided the 8 T cell receptor beta chains below, sequenced in a study of OX40 agonist ivuxolimab in advanced cancers. Profiling relied on immunoSEQ multiplex PCR, and the TCRdb table lists in-frame clones only, not all of them. The sample carries 65,000 to 70,000 clones, roughly 80% recorded once. Material: CD4+ or CD8+ T cells sorted from blood, obtained in a trial of the OX40 agonist ivuxolimab. The receptors were gathered from an adult with an advanced solid tumor such as melanoma, head and neck, liver or kidney cancer.

This chain links TRBV19 with TRBJ1-2, with D perhaps matching TRBD1 (5 bases). Germline-derived CDR1 and CDR2 are LNHDA and SQIVND (reference sequence). The CDR3 is 15 residues long. The ends were cut back, 5 bases at V and 5 bases at J, with 18 bases in the middle. CDR3 amino acids: CASSPTGPLGYGYTF. The CDR3 nucleotides are TGTGCCAGTAGTCCCACGGGACCGCTAGGTTATGGCTACACCTTC.

This clone was seen a handful of times. This chain connects TRBV19 to TRBJ2-1, with 9 bases matching TRBD2. Germline CDR1 and CDR2: LNHDA and SQIVND (reference sequence). With V trimmed by 1 base and J by 9 bases, 4 bases remained unmatched. CDR3 length equals 14 residues. This CDR3 is CASSIGTSASEQFF. The CDR3 coding sequence is TGTGCCAGTAGTATAGGGACTAGCGCTAGTGAGCAGTTCTTC.

The chain is built from TRBV9 and TRBJ1-4, with D perhaps matching TRBD1 (5 bases). Germline CDR1 reads SGDLS; CDR2 reads YYNGEE. V was clipped by 0 bases and J by 13 bases, with 13 bases between them. The CDR3 contains 13 residues. CDR3 DNA: TGTGCCAGCAGCGTAGTGCCCGGACAACGACTGTTTTTT. Its translation is CASSVVPGQRLFF.

The table lists this clone with a count of one. The CDR3 loop is CASTITSGLETQYF. CDR3 bases: TGTGCCAGCACCATAACTAGCGGCTTAGAGACCCAGTACTTC. The J gene is TRBJ2-5, the V gene TRBV6-5; 8 nucleotides match TRBD2. V lost 7 bases and J lost 4; bases outside the gene matches: 8. The CDR3 loop spans 14 amino acids. Germline CDR1 reads MNHEY; CDR2 reads SVGAGI.

The chain's CDR3 is CASSPWGTDTQYF. As DNA, the CDR3 is TGTGCCAGCAGCCCGTGGGGGACAGATACGCAGTATTTT. This chain links TRBV14 with TRBJ2-3; the D gene could be TRBD1 or TRBD2 (5 bases each). Germline values: CDR1 SGHDN, CDR2 FVKESK. V was clipped by 4 bases and J by 3 bases, with 8 bases between them. The CDR3 extends over 13 amino acids.

V and J are TRBV6-4 and TRBJ2-2; TRBD1 might be the D (6 bases). Germline V CDR1 and CDR2: MRHNA, SNTAGT. V shed 10 bases and J shed 5 bases, with 11 bases lying between them. The CDR3 loop spans 12 amino acids. The CDR3 loop is CATKQGTGELFF. The CDR3 DNA follows: TGTGCCACCAAACAGGGTACCGGGGAGCTGTTTTTT.

CDR3 amino acids: CASSSQDRGSAEAFF. CDR3 bases: TGTGCCAGTAGTTCCCAGGACAGGGGTAGTGCTGAAGCTTTCTTT. The rearrangement links TRBV19 to TRBJ1-1; 9 nucleotides match TRBD1. There are 15 residues in the CDR3. Looked up from germline, CDR1 is LNHDA and CDR2 is SQIVND (reference sequence). Trimming took 5 bases from V and 6 from J; bases not matched to a gene: 10.

This clone has just one count. The V call is TRBV6-4, the J call TRBJ2-1, with D perhaps TRBD1 (6 bases). The CDR3 spans 19 residues. The germline V gene has CDR1 MRHNA and CDR2 SNTAGT. The germline V and J ends were trimmed by 2 bases and 1 base, with 21 bases remaining between them. The CDR3 region is CASSDTPGSTGISYNEQFF. The CDR3 nucleotides are TGTGCCAGCAGTGACACACCTGGGAGTACAGGGATTTCCTACAATGAGCAGTTCTTC.